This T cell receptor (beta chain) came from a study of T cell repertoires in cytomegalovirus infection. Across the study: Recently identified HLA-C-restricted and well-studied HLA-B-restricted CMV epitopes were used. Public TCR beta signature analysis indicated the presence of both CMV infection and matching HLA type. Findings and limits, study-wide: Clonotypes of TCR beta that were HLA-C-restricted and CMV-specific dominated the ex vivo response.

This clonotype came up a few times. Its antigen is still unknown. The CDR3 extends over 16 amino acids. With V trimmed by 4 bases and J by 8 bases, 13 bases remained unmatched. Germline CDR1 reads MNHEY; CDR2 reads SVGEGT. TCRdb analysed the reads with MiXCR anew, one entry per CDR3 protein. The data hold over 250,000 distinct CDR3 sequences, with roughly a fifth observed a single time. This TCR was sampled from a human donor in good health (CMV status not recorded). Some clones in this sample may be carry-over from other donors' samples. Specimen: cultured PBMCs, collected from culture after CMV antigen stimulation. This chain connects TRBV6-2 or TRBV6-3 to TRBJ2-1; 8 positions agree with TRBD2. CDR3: CASSSNRGLASDEQFF. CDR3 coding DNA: TGTGCCAGCAGTTCCAATCGCGGACTAGCAAGTGATGAGCAGTTCTTC.